This record concerns one T cell receptor (beta chain) sequence. Its specificity is unknown. V dropped 4 bases and J dropped 4 bases, with 15 bases sitting between them. This CDR3 has 15 amino acids. Germline CDR1 reads SGHTS; CDR2 reads YDEGEE. These data originate in a study of T cell repertoires in cytomegalovirus infection. As for the study in general: CMV epitopes in the study were HLA-C-restricted (recently identified) and HLA-B-restricted (well studied). Public TCR beta signature analysis indicated the presence of both CMV infection and matching HLA type.

MiXCR, applied by TCRdb to the reads, yields one record per CDR3 protein. The repertoire consists of around 230,000 distinct CDR3 sequences, with 38% occurring once and the leading ten covering roughly three fifths. General study points: The ex vivo response was dominated by HLA-C-restricted CMV-specific TCR beta clonotypes. Carriers of CMV and the relevant HLA type were discriminated by public TCR beta frequency.

The V call is TRBV5-8, the J call TRBJ2-1; D is possibly TRBD2 (6 bases). Specimen: CD8+ T cells from cultured PBMCs, collected from culture after CMV antigen stimulation. The receptor's source is a human donor in good health (CMV status not recorded). Some clones in this sample may be carry-over from other donors' samples. The CDR3 here is CASSPSEVSYNEQFF. The CDR3 DNA reads TGTGCCAGCAGCCCTAGCGAGGTTTCGTACAATGAGCAGTTCTTC.